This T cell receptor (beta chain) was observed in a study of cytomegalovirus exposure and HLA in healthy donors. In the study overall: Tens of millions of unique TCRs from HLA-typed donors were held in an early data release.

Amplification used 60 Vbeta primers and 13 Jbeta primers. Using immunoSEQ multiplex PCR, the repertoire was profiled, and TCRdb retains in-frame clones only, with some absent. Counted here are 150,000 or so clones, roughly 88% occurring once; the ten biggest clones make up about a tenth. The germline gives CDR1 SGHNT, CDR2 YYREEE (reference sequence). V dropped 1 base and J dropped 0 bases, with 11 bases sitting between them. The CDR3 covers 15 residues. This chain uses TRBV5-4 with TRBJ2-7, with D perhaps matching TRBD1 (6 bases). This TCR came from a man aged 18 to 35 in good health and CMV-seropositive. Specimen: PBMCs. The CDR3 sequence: CASSLTGPSSYEQYF. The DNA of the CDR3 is TGTGCCAGCAGCTTGACAGGGCCGAGCTCCTACGAGCAGTACTTC.